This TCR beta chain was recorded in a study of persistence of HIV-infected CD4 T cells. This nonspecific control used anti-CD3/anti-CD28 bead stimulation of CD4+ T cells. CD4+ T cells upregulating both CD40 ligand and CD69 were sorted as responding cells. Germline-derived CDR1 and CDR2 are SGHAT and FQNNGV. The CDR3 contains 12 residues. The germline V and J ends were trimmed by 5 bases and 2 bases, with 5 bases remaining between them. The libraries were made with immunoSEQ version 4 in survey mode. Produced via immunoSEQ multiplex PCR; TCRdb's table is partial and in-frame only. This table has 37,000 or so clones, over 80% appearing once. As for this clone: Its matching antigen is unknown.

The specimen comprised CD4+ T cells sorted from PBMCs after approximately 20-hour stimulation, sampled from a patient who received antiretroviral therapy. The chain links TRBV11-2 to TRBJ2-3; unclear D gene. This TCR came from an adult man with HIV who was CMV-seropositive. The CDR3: CASSPFTDTQYF. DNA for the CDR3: TGTGCCAGCAGCCCATTCACAGATACGCAGTATTTT.